The 9 T cell receptor beta chains listed next were all sequenced from one sample in a study of T-cell reconstitution after alpha-beta-depleted transplantation in children (dated by TCRdb to 2016 to 2017). Library preparation was by PCR. TCRdb names Illumina HiSeq 2500 as the instrument used. TCR libraries were prepared with molecular barcoding, using unique molecular identifiers to normalize TCRbeta repertoire quantification. Through fastp at Q25 and MiXCR, TCRdb rebuilt clones from the public reads, retaining in-frame beta chains. Rows merge per CDR3 protein into single entries with the most common DNA and genes. The sample data list approximately 520,000 distinct CDR3 sequences, and about 31% of these were observed just once. The top ten clonotypes cover around 2.5% of the sample. This specimen was PBMCs from the stem cell graft donor, taken from the stem cell graft. The receptors stem from a human donor who donated a stem cell graft to a child with aplastic anemia.

The chain employs TRBV6-1 and TRBJ2-1, with TRBD2 matching 11 bases. The V gene's germline CDR1 is MNHNS and CDR2 SASEGT. The CDR3 contains 15 residues. The ends lost 6 bases at V and 5 bases at J; junction bases unmatched: 6. CDR3 residues: CASRSLAGVNNEQFF. The CDR3 DNA follows: TGTGCCAGCAGATCACTAGCGGGAGTAAACAATGAGCAGTTCTTC.

J is TRBJ2-1 and V is TRBV5-1; 10 nucleotides align to TRBD2. CDR3 length equals 15 residues. With 4 bases clipped from V and 4 bases from J, the junction kept 5 bases outside the gene matches. CDR1 is SGHRS, CDR2 YFSETQ, per germline. In DNA form, the CDR3 reads TGCGCCAGCAGCATCAGCGGGGGGGTTTACAATGAGCAGTTCTTC. This codes for CASSISGGVYNEQFF.

This chain connects TRBV3-1 to TRBJ2-2, with D perhaps TRBD2 (5 bases). The CDR3 is 19 amino acids. V was pared by 11 bases and J by 4 bases, with 32 bases between. The germline V gene encodes CDR1 LGHDT and CDR2 YNNKEL (reference sequence). The CDR3 region is CASCQDSGGGPIGTGELFF. The CDR3 bases are TGTGCCTCCTGCCAAGATTCCGGTGGCGGGCCCATCGGCACCGGGGAGCTGTTTTTT.

This rearrangement joins TRBV30 to TRBJ2-1, with D perhaps TRBD2 (5 bases). V lost 0 bases to trimming and J lost 5 bases, with 14 bases between them. CDR3 size: 15 residues. Germline V gene data show CDR1 as GTSNPN and CDR2 as SVGIG (reference sequence). The CDR3 region has the DNA TGTGCCTGGAGTGTAAGAGGGAAGTTCGACAATGAGCAGTTCTTC. Translation: CAWSVRGKFDNEQFF.

This clonotype was detected a few times. J is TRBJ1-3 and V is TRBV4-3, with D possibly being TRBD1 (6 bases). Germline CDR1 and CDR2: LGHNA and YSLEER. V was pared by 4 bases and J by 0 bases, with 13 bases between. The CDR3 totals 16 residues. The CDR3 here is CASSPQGINSGNTIYF. The DNA of the CDR3 is TGCGCCAGCAGCCCCCAGGGGATTAACTCTGGAAACACCATATATTTT.

This clonotype has more than one count but fewer than ten. The genes are TRBV9 and TRBJ2-5; 11 bases agree with TRBD2. The V segment lost 2 bases and the J segment 2 bases; nucleotides outside the gene matches: 2. The CDR3 contains 15 residues. Germline loops: CDR1 SGDLS, CDR2 YYNGEE. CDR3 bases: TGTGCCAGCAGCGTCAGGACTAGCGGGCAAGAGACCCAGTACTTC. Translation gives CASSVRTSGQETQYF.

The genes are TRBV30 and TRBJ2-5; no reliable D call. V was shortened by 0 bases and J by 5 bases, with 19 bases between the two germline ends. Per the germline V gene, CDR1 is GTSNPN and CDR2 is SVGIG (reference sequence). This CDR3 is built from 16 residues. The CDR3 DNA follows: TGTGCCTGGAGTGTGAGCGTAAGTCTTCAGTCGGAGACCCAGTACTTC. This codes for CAWSVSVSLQSETQYF.

This sequence joins TRBV6-1 and TRBJ2-7; 9 nucleotides align to TRBD1. Per germline, CDR1 MNHNS and CDR2 SASEGT. V shed 1 base and J 12 bases; nucleotides not matched to a gene: 10. The length of the CDR3 is 14 residues. CDR3 sequence reads: CASSEGAGQGSRYV. In nucleotides, the CDR3 is TGTGCCAGCAGTGAAGGGGCGGGACAGGGCAGTCGGTACGTC.

The chain is built from TRBV27 and TRBJ2-2; 10 nucleotides line up with TRBD1. The V gene end was trimmed by 5 bases and the J gene end by 7 bases; junction bases not matched to a gene: 10. Germline values: CDR1 MNHEY, CDR2 SMNVEV (reference sequence). This CDR3 region has 16 residues. As DNA, the CDR3 is TGTGCCAGCAGTCCCAGACAGGGGGCGGCCGGCGGGGAGCTGTTTTTT. The encoded protein is CASSPRQGAAGGELFF.